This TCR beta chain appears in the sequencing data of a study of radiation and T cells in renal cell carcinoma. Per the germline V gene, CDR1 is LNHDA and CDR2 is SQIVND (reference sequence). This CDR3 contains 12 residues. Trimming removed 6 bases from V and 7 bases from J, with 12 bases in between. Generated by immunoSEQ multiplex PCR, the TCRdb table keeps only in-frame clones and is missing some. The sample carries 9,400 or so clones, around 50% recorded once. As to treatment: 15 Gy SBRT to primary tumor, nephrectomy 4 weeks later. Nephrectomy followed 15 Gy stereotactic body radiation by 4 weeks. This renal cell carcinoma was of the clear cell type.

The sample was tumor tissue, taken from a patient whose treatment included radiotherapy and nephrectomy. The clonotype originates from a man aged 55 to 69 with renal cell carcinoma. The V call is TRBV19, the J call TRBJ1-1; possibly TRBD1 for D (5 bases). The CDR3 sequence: CASSWGELEAFF. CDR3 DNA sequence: TGTGCCAGTAGCTGGGGGGAGCTTGAAGCTTTCTTT.